These 21 T cell receptor beta chains were all obtained from the same sample, sequenced in a study of blood T cell repertoires in COVID-19. Sequenced by immunoSEQ multiplex PCR; TCRdb stores in-frame clones only, minus some. The sample comprises around 210,000 clones, around 90% of which are singletons, and more than 1.4% rests with the top ten. The sample was peripheral blood. The receptors shown here come from a man aged 18-30 years with active or convalescent COVID-19.

This chain connects TRBV4-1 to TRBJ1-2; tentative D call: TRBD1 (6 bases). The CDR3 sequence is 15 residues long. The V gene lost 1 base and the J gene lost 8 bases, with 17 bases spanning the gap. Germline V lookup: CDR1 MGHRA, CDR2 YSYEKL. CDR3 amino acids: CASSQGQGNRHGYTF. The CDR3 bases are TGCGCCAGCAGCCAAGGGCAGGGGAACCGCCACGGCTACACCTTC.

J is TRBJ2-2 and V is TRBV9; D is possibly TRBD1 (5 bases). This CDR3 contains 18 residues. Trimming pared 3 bases from V and 0 bases from J, leaving 18 bases between. Germline values: CDR1 SGDLS, CDR2 YYNGEE. CDR3 coding DNA: TGTGCCAGCAGCGCCCTATCCCGACAGTGGTCGAACACCGGGGAGCTGTTTTTT. Its protein product is CASSALSRQWSNTGELFF.

The V and J genes are TRBV10-3 and TRBJ2-7; 10 bases are shared with TRBD2. Trimming cost V 4 bases and J 3 bases; bases outside gene matches: 3. The CDR3 runs to 14 residues. The germline V gene has CDR1 ENHRY and CDR2 SYGVKD. The CDR3 here is CAISVLAGVYEQYF. CDR3 DNA sequence: TGTGCCATCAGTGTCCTAGCGGGAGTCTACGAGCAGTACTTC.

This clone was detected once. The genes are TRBV5-6 and TRBJ2-7; D may correspond to TRBD1 or TRBD2 (5 bases each). This CDR3 has 15 amino acids. V lost 4 bases, J lost 6 bases, and 20 bases lay in between. Germline loops: CDR1 SGHDT, CDR2 YYEEEE. CDR3 sequence (DNA): TGTGCCAGCAGCGTGGGACCGACACTGTCTTTCGAGCAGTACTTC. Protein: CASSVGPTLSFEQYF.

The V call is TRBV6-5, the J call TRBJ1-5; D might be TRBD1 (5 bases). Germline assignment: CDR1 MNHEY and CDR2 SVGAGI. There are 14 residues in the CDR3. The V gene lost 5 bases and the J gene lost 3 bases, with 11 bases spanning the gap. This CDR3 is CASSPRAPNQPQHF. DNA of the CDR3: TGTGCCAGCAGTCCCAGGGCGCCCAATCAGCCCCAGCATTTT.

The chain carries TRBV5-6 and TRBJ2-1; D possibly corresponds to TRBD2 (6 bases). This CDR3 is built from 14 residues. In germline, CDR1 is SGHDT, CDR2 YYEEEE. Trimming took off 4 bases at V and 6 bases at J, with 14 bases between the two ends. As DNA, the CDR3 is TGTGCCAGCAGCCGGCGGGGCCCGGTCAATGAGCAGTTCTTC. Encoded protein: CASSRRGPVNEQFF. Combining the CDR3 with reference TRBV5-6 and TRBJ2-1 gives the whole variable domain DAGVTQSPTHLIKTRGQQVTLRCSPKSGHDTVSWYQQALGQGPQFIFQYYEEEERQRGNFPDRFSGHQFPNYSSELNVNALLLGDSALYLCASSRRGPVNEQFFGPGTRLTVL.

CDR3 residues: CASSPGTVEQFF. The CDR3 nucleotides read TGTGCCAGCAGCCCTGGGACAGTAGAGCAGTTCTTC. The V and J genes are TRBV27 and TRBJ2-1, with TRBD1 matching 7 bases. The CDR3 spans 12 residues. Germline V lookup: CDR1 MNHEY, CDR2 SMNVEV (reference sequence). J gave up 10 bases and V 6 bases, and 6 bases lay outside the gene matches.

The chain carries TRBV28 and TRBJ1-1, with TRBD1 identical over 7 bases. This CDR3 spans 14 amino acids. Germline V lookup: CDR1 MDHEN, CDR2 SYDVKM. V trimming: 7 bases; J trimming: 5 bases; junction bases outside the gene matches: 10. As DNA, the CDR3 is TGTGCCAGCACCATTGTGACAGGGAAGACTGAAGCTTTCTTT. Translating gives CASTIVTGKTEAFF. Drawing the rest from reference TRBV28 and TRBJ1-1, the complete variable domain is DVKVTQSSRYLVKRTGEKVFLECVQDMDHENMFWYRQDPGLGLRLIYFSYDVKMKEKGDIPEGYSVSREKKERFSLILESASTNQTSMYLCASTIVTGKTEAFFGQGTRLTVV.

CDR3 sequence (DNA): TGTGCCAGCAGTCCGCACCAGGGGCACGAGAGTGAAAAACTGTTTTTT. This codes for CASSPHQGHESEKLFF. The chain combines TRBV27 with TRBJ1-4, with D perhaps matching TRBD1 (6 bases). V was pared by 5 bases and J by 7 bases, with 20 bases between. The germline CDR1 and CDR2 sequences are MNHEY and SMNVEV (reference sequence). The CDR3 totals 16 residues.

This chain links TRBV19 with TRBJ2-1; the match to TRBD2 covers 12 bases. Germline trimming cut 3 bases from V and 7 bases from J; bases unmatched to any gene: 10. Germline assignment: CDR1 LNHDA and CDR2 SQIVND (reference sequence). The CDR3 length is 17 residues. In DNA, the CDR3 is TGTGCCAGTAGTATGAGGCTAGCGGGGGGGTTCAGGAATGAGCAGTTCTTC. Residues: CASSMRLAGGFRNEQFF.

The chain links TRBV19 to TRBJ2-5; 7 positions agree with TRBD2. Trimming removed 2 bases from V and 4 bases from J; junction bases left unmatched: 10. From germline, CDR1 is LNHDA and CDR2 SQIVND (reference sequence). CDR3 length equals 16 residues. Here the CDR3 DNA reads TGTGCCAGTAGTATAACACTAGCGCGCGGCGGAGAGACCCAGTACTTC. This translates into CASSITLARGGETQYF.

V usage is TRBV15 and J usage is TRBJ2-1; 9 nucleotides match TRBD1. Unmatched junction bases numbered 4, after V lost 3 bases and J lost 4 bases. CDR3 size: 15 residues. CDR1 and CDR2 (germline): LNHNV, YYDKDF (reference sequence). The CDR3 nucleotides are TGTGCCACCAGCAGGACCGGGACAGGGTACAATGAGCAGTTCTTC. Amino acid sequence: CATSRTGTGYNEQFF.

J is TRBJ2-7 and V is TRBV6-1; maybe TRBD2 (6 bases). V lost 1 base to trimming and J lost 7 bases, with 17 bases between them. Germline-derived CDR1 and CDR2 are MNHNS and SASEGT. The CDR3 spans 15 residues. CDR3 region: CASSEEGYRGGEQYF. CDR3 bases: TGTGCCAGCAGTGAAGAGGGGTATAGGGGAGGTGAGCAGTACTTC.

The chain links TRBV19 to TRBJ1-2, with a weak D call TRBD1 (5 bases). Deletions cut 5 bases from V and 4 bases from J, with 17 bases between. This CDR3 is built from 15 residues. CDR1 is LNHDA and CDR2 is SQIVND in the germline V gene (reference sequence). In DNA form, the CDR3 reads TGTGCCAGTAGTTCCCGACAGAGAAACTCCTATGGCTACACCTTC. It is translated as CASSSRQRNSYGYTF.

The V call is TRBV30, the J call TRBJ1-5; D ambiguous. The germline V and J ends were trimmed by 0 bases and 5 bases, with 8 bases remaining between them. The CDR3 consists of 13 residues. Germline assignment: CDR1 GTSNPN and CDR2 SVGIG (reference sequence). The CDR3 nucleotides are TGTGCCTGGAGTGTAGCTGTCGATCAGCCCCAGCATTTT. Translated, it gives CAWSVAVDQPQHF.

The chain joins TRBV25-1 to TRBJ1-1; D remains unclear. From germline, CDR1 is MGHDK and CDR2 SYGVNS. There are 11 residues in the CDR3. Trimming shortened V by 7 bases and J by 1 base, and 4 bases separated the two germline ends. CDR3 sequence (DNA): TGTGCCAGCATCAGGAACACTGAAGCTTTCTTT. As protein: CASIRNTEAFF.

The chain combines TRBV27 with TRBJ1-2; TRBD1 matches at 11 bases. In germline, CDR1 is MNHEY, CDR2 SMNVEV (reference sequence). J gave up 8 bases and V 4 bases, and 6 bases lay outside the gene matches. This CDR3 has 14 amino acids. Written as DNA, the CDR3 is TGTGCCAGCAGTTATAGGACAGGGGGCAAGGGCTACACCTTC. Protein sequence: CASSYRTGGKGYTF.

The chain's CDR3 is CASSFQQYYGYTF. The CDR3 coding sequence is TGTGCCAGCAGCTTCCAACAGTATTATGGCTACACCTTC. The chain links TRBV7-2 to TRBJ1-2; D gene uncertain. The CDR3 runs 13 residues. The V and J ends lost 3 bases and 5 bases respectively, with 10 bases between them. Germline V CDR1 and CDR2: SGHTA, FQGNSA.

The J gene is TRBJ1-1, the V gene TRBV5-4; TRBD1 might be the D (5 bases). The CDR3 has 16 amino acids. The V gene's germline CDR1 is SGHNT and CDR2 YYREEE (reference sequence). With 0 bases removed from V and 5 bases from J, the gap between germline ends came to 17 bases. The CDR3 reads CASSLDAGREGTEAFF. As DNA, the CDR3 is TGTGCCAGCAGCTTGGATGCGGGCAGGGAGGGAACTGAAGCTTTCTTT.

The chain is built from TRBV19 and TRBJ1-6, with 9 bases lining up with TRBD1. The CDR3 totals 14 residues. Germline assignment: CDR1 LNHDA and CDR2 SQIVND (reference sequence). Losses at the gene ends were 3 bases for V and 7 bases for J; bases not matched to a gene: 1. As DNA, the CDR3 is TGTGCCAGTAGTATGACAGGGGGAAATTCACCCCTCCACTTT. It codes for CASSMTGGNSPLHF.

The chain couples TRBV14 to TRBJ2-3; TRBD2 matches 8 bases. Looked up from germline, CDR1 is SGHDN and CDR2 is FVKESK. This CDR3 region has 17 residues. The J segment lost 3 bases and the V segment lost 2 bases, leaving 10 bases of the junction unmatched. CDR3: CASSQPGSLAGTDTQYF. The CDR3 DNA reads as TGTGCCAGCAGCCAACCTGGGAGCCTAGCGGGTACAGATACGCAGTATTTT.